This T cell receptor (beta chain) derives from a study of OX40 agonist ivuxolimab in advanced cancers. For context, the study as a whole: Ivuxolimab was a fully human IgG2 agonistic monoclonal antibody targeting the costimulatory receptor OX40 (CD134). In the dose-escalation cohort, around four fifths of patients were male, and the mean age was 60 years with a range of roughly 20 to 80. The paper reports the monotherapy dose-escalation portion (N of about 47 patients) of the phase I ivuxolimab trial. Among the 52 dose-escalation patients, around 20 had hepatocellular carcinoma, 15 melanoma, 9 renal cell carcinoma and 9 head and neck cancer. Patients were allowed to have had prior anti-PD-1, anti-PD-L1 or anti-CTLA-4 therapy, and 40% of the dose-escalation patients had been treated with checkpoint inhibitors. The purpose of peripheral TCRbeta sequencing was to test whether ivuxolimab changed TCR sequence diversity and led to clonal T-cell expansion. Partial responses were achieved by three dose-escalation patients, of whom one had hepatocellular carcinoma and two had cutaneous melanoma. Intravenous ivuxolimab was administered to patients every 2 weeks at six dose levels: 0.01, 0.1, 0.3, 1.5, 3 and 10 mg/kg. General findings and caveats noted by the study authors: The antigen specificity of the peripheral T cells that underwent clonal expansion was not determined. At doses of 0.1 to 3.0 mg/kg, clonal expansion of both CD4+ and CD8+ blood T cells was observed from baseline to week 6. After ivuxolimab, more expanded clones were found on average in CD8+ T cells than in CD4+ T cells. In partial responders in the 0.1-3.0 mg/kg groups, normalized peripheral clonal expansion was found to be among the lowest, especially among CD8+ T cells. Low levels of normalized T-cell clonal expansion were also seen in some patients who did not respond.

The CDR3 holds 15 amino acids from the cysteine to the phenylalanine. Only the CDR3 region is kept as DNA, spanning 45 bases read in frame from base 1. V has 4 bases trimmed and J has 3 bases trimmed; junction bases matching no gene number 6. The germline V gene sets CDR1 to SGHRS and CDR2 to YFSETQ. Patients with a history of autoimmune disease or receiving systemic immunosuppression were excluded from the trial. Peripheral blood for TCR sequencing was collected from all dose cohorts at baseline, on cycle 4 day 1, and on cycle 7 day 1. The samples were drawn from a first-in-human, open-label, multicenter phase I dose-escalation trial of ivuxolimab. Adults with locally advanced or metastatic head and neck squamous cell, hepatocellular, melanoma or renal cell carcinoma were enrolled in the trial. Before TCR sequencing, CD4+ T cells and CD8+ T cells from peripheral blood were sorted into separate populations.

For sequencing of the TCRbeta CDR3 region, genomic DNA was extracted from the sorted cells. TCRbeta CDR3 regions were sequenced using the immunoSEQ Assay. This immuneACCESS table, as held by TCRdb, lists in-frame sequences with V and J called but not all clones. Of the missing ones, under half trace to an unresolved V gene in checked studies; the others have no known cause. The sample has about 61,000 clones on record, 90% of them singletons. Of the sample, less than 2% falls within the top ten clones. A remark on this clone: Its binding antigen is unknown. It has no much larger one-base neighbor in the sample; base qualities were not kept.

The sequences come from CD4+ or CD8+ T cells sorted from blood, collected in a trial of the OX40 agonist ivuxolimab. The clonotype comes from an adult with an advanced solid tumor such as melanoma, head and neck, liver or kidney cancer. This chain joins TRBV5-1 to TRBJ1-4, with 7 middle bases fitting TRBD1. In nucleotides, the sequence is TGCGCCAGCAGCCAAACGGGACAGCCTAATGAAAAACTGTTTTTT. Its protein reads: CASSQTGQPNEKLFF.